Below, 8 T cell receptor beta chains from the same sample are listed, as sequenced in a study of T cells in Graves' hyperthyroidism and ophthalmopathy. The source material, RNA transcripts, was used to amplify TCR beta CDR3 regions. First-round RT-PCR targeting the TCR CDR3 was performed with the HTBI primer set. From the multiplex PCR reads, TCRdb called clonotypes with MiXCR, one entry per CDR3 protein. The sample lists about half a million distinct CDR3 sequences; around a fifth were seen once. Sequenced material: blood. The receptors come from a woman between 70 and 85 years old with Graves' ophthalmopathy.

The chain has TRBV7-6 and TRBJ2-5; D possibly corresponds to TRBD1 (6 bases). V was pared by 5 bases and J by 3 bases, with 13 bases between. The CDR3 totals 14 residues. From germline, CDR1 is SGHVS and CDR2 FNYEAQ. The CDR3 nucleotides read TGTGCCAGCAGCCTATTAGGGGGAAAAGAGACCCAGTACTTC. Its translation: CASSLLGGKETQYF.

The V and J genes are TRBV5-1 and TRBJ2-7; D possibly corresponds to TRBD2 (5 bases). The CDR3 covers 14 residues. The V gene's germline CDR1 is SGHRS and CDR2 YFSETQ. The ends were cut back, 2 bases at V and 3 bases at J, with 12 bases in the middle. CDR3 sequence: CASSFGESFYEQYF. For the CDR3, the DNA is TGCGCCAGCAGCTTCGGGGAGTCGTTCTACGAGCAGTACTTC.

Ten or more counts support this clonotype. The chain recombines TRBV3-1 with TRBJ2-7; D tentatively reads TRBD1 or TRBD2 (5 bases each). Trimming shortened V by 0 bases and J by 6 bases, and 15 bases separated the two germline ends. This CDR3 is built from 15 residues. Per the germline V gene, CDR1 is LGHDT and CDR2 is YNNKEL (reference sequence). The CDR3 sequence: CASSQDWGYPLEQYF. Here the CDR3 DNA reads TGTGCCAGCAGCCAAGATTGGGGGTACCCCCTCGAGCAGTACTTC.

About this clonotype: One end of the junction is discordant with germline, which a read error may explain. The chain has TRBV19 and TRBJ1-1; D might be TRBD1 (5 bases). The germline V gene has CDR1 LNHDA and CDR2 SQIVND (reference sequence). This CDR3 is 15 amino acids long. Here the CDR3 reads CASSVDRLGNTEAFF. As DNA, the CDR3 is TGTGCCAGTAGTGTAGACAGATTAGGGAACACTGAAGCTTTCTTT. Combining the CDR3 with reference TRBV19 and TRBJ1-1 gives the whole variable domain DGGITQSPKYLFRKEGQNVTLSCEQNLNHDAMYWYRQDPGQGLRLIYYSQIVNDFQKGDIAEGYSVSREKKESFPLTVTSAQKNPTAFYLCASSVDRLGNTEAFFGQGTRLTVV.

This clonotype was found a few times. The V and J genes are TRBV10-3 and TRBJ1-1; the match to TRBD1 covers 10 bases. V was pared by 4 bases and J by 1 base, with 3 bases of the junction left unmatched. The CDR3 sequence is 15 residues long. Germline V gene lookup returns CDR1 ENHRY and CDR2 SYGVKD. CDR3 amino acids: CAISADRGGNTEAFF. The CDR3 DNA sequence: TGTGCCATCAGTGCGGACAGGGGGGGGAACACTGAAGCTTTCTTT.

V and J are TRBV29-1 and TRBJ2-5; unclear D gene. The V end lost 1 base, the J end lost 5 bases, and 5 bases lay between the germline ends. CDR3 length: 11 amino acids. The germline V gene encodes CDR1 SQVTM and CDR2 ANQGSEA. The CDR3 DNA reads TGCAGCGTTGAAGCCACCGAGACCCAGTACTTC. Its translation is CSVEATETQYF.

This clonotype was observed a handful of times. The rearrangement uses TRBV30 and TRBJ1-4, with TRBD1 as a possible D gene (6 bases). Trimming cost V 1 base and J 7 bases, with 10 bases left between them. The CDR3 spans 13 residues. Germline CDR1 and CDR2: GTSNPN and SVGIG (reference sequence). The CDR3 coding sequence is TGTGCCTGGAGTGAACAGGGTGGTGAAAAACTGTTTTTT. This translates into CAWSEQGGEKLFF.

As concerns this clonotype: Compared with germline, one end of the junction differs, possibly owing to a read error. This CDR3 reads CASLLRLAGDNEQLF. The CDR3 DNA is TGTGCCAGCCTCCTCCGACTAGCGGGGGACAATGAGCAGCTCTTC. The J gene is TRBJ2-1, the V gene TRBV27, with TRBD2 matching over 12 bases. There are 15 residues in the CDR3. Germline lookup yields CDR1 MNHEY and CDR2 SMNVEV (reference sequence).